This TCR beta chain came from a study of long-term antiretroviral therapy in people with HIV. This clone was detected once. Researchers ran immunoSEQ v3.0 at survey level. The method was immunoSEQ multiplex PCR; TCRdb's version includes in-frame clones alone and lacks a portion of them. The data show over 25,000 clones, with approximately 80% seen just once and approximately 10% held by the top ten. CDR1 LNHDA and CDR2 SQIVND come from the germline V gene (reference sequence). The CDR3 length is 15 residues. Trimming shortened V by 7 bases and J by 4 bases, and 18 bases separated the two germline ends.

The TCR sequence derives from a man in his forties with HIV. This chain connects TRBV19 to TRBJ2-3; D perhaps matches TRBD1 (6 bases). This specimen consisted of unsorted PBMCs, obtained 3 years after starting antiretroviral therapy. In nucleotides, the CDR3 is TGTGCCAGTACCGTGACAGGAGGAGTAGCAGATACGCAGTATTTT. This codes for CASTVTGGVADTQYF.